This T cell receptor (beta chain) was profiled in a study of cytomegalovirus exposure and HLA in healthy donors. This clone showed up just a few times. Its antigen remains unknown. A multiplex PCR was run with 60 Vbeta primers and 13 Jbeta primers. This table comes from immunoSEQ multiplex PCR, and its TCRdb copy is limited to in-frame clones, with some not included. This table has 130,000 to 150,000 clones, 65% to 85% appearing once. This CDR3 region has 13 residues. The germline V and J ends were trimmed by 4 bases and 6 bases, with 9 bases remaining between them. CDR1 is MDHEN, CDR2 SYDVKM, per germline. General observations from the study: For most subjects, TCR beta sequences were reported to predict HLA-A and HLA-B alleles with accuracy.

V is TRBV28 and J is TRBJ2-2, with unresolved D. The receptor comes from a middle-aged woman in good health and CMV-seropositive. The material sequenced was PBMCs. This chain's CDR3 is CASSSTSPGELFF. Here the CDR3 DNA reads TGTGCCAGCAGTTCAACATCCCCCGGGGAGCTGTTTTTT.